These 10 T cell receptor beta chains were all obtained from the same sample, sequenced in a study of blood T cell repertoires in COVID-19. Sequencing was performed with immunoSEQ multiplex PCR; in TCRdb, only in-frame clones are kept and a portion is missing. Found here are fewer than 250,000 clones, roughly 86% of them singletons; the top ten hold approximately 23%. Source material: PBMCs or T cells enriched from blood (not recorded which). All receptors derive from a woman between 35 and 50 years old in a cohort exposed to, infected with or recovered from COVID-19 (not recorded which).

V is TRBV7-2 and J is TRBJ1-1; D is uncertain. V was cut by 2 bases and J by 5 bases, with 12 bases left in between. Germline V gene data show CDR1 as SGHTA and CDR2 as FQGNSA. The CDR3 is 14 residues long. The CDR3 sequence is CASSLSLLRTEAFF. The CDR3 nucleotides are TGTGCCAGCAGCTTAAGTCTTCTTCGGACTGAAGCTTTCTTT.

This rearrangement joins TRBV27 to TRBJ2-1, with 10 bases aligning to TRBD2. Germline V gene lookup returns CDR1 MNHEY and CDR2 SMNVEV (reference sequence). Unmatched junction bases numbered 8, after V lost 5 bases and J lost 7 bases. The CDR3 has 15 amino acids. This chain's CDR3 is CASSQREGPFNEQFF. As DNA, the CDR3 is TGTGCCAGCAGTCAGCGGGAGGGCCCCTTTAATGAGCAGTTCTTC.

V and J are TRBV6-5 and TRBJ1-6; possible D gene TRBD1, 6 bases. Trimming shortened V by 2 bases and J by 5 bases, and 13 bases separated the two germline ends. This CDR3 has 16 residues. CDR1 is MNHEY and CDR2 is SVGAGI in the germline V gene. The CDR3 loop reads CASSYVGQRDNSPLHF. In DNA, the CDR3 is TGTGCCAGCAGTTACGTAGGACAGAGAGATAATTCACCCCTCCACTTT.

The V call is TRBV14, the J call TRBJ1-5; a possible D gene is TRBD1 (5 bases). Germline values: CDR1 SGHDN, CDR2 FVKESK. CDR3 length equals 17 residues. V was trimmed by 0 bases and J by 5 bases, leaving 17 bases between them. As DNA, the CDR3 is TGTGCCAGCAGCCAAGATGGGGCCCTCCGGGTAGATCAGCCCCAGCATTTT. As protein: CASSQDGALRVDQPQHF.

The rearrangement uses TRBV2 and TRBJ2-1, with 10 bases identical to TRBD1. V was clipped by 6 bases and J by 5 bases; unmatched bases: 13. The CDR3 has 17 residues. Germline assignment: CDR1 SNHLY and CDR2 FYNNEI. In DNA form, the CDR3 reads TGTGCCAGCAGAGTTAGGACAGGGGGATCGGATAACAATGAGCAGTTCTTC. Its protein is CASRVRTGGSDNNEQFF.

This chain joins TRBV19 and TRBJ1-1; D is undetermined. Germline CDR1 LNHDA, CDR2 SQIVND (reference sequence). Trimming shortened V by 1 base and J by 3 bases, and 9 bases separated the two germline ends. The CDR3 has 14 residues. DNA of the CDR3: TGTGCCAGTAGTATAGTACTCCGGGACACTGAAGCTTTCTTT. This codes for CASSIVLRDTEAFF.

The genes are TRBV5-4 and TRBJ1-1, with D possibly TRBD1 on 5 matching bases. The CDR3 is 15 residues long. The V gene lost 3 bases and the J gene lost 3 bases, with 15 bases spanning the gap. Germline CDR1 reads SGHNT; CDR2 reads YYREEE (reference sequence). In DNA form, the CDR3 reads TGTGCCAGCAGCTCTACTGGGAGGGGTTACACTGAAGCTTTCTTT. Protein sequence: CASSSTGRGYTEAFF.

This sequence joins TRBV28 and TRBJ1-2; a weak D match, TRBD1 (5 bases). CDR3 length equals 14 residues. Germline V gene sequence: CDR1 MDHEN, CDR2 SYDVKM. V shed 6 bases and J shed 4 bases, with 15 bases lying between them. DNA of the CDR3: TGTGCCAGCAGCACAGGAGGGTTGGCCTATGGCTACACCTTC. Protein product: CASSTGGLAYGYTF.

About this clone: This same CDR3 is encoded by further DNA sequences in the sample. V and J are TRBV7-2 and TRBJ2-4; D not certain. The CDR3 length is 14 residues. CDR1 and CDR2 (germline): SGHTA, FQGNSA. The V end was cut by 0 bases, the J end by 0 bases, with 3 bases between. The CDR3 is CASSLALAKNIQYF. The CDR3 DNA follows: TGTGCCAGCAGCTTAGCCCTAGCCAAAAACATTCAGTACTTC.

The J gene is TRBJ2-7, the V gene TRBV4-2; D is possibly TRBD2 (6 bases). The CDR3 totals 14 residues. Germline V gene sequence: CDR1 LGHNA, CDR2 YNFKEQ. Trimming took 4 bases from V and 3 from J, leaving 13 bases between them. CDR3 nucleotides: TGTGCCAGCAGCCCAAGGACGGGAGTCTACGAGCAGTACTTC. It yields the protein CASSPRTGVYEQYF.